Listed here is a single T cell receptor (beta chain). Its antigen is as yet unknown. The samples, holding roughly 0.9-11 million cryopreserved PBMC, were thawed before DNA extraction was carried out. This sample was included in a study of long-term antiretroviral therapy in people with HIV. At the survey level, the v3.0 immunoSEQ assay was run. Assay used: immunoSEQ multiplex PCR; TCRdb lists only in-frame clones, some missing. This sample has roughly 15,000 clones, with about 94% found just once. Whole-study results and caveats: Unavailable data included ART adherence, viral resistance and therapy changes (switches in treatment).

This clonotype originated in a woman in her 50s with HIV. This specimen was unsorted PBMCs, taken roughly 6.2 years after starting antiretroviral therapy.

Here the CDR3 DNA reads TGTGCCACCGCCCTAGGCCCCTACGAGCAGTACTTC. Amino acid sequence: CATALGPYEQYF. V is TRBV15 and J is TRBJ2-7; D gene unclear. The ends were cut back, 8 bases at V and 2 bases at J, with 10 bases in the middle. Germline lookup yields CDR1 LNHNV and CDR2 YYDKDF (reference sequence). CDR3 length: 12 residues.